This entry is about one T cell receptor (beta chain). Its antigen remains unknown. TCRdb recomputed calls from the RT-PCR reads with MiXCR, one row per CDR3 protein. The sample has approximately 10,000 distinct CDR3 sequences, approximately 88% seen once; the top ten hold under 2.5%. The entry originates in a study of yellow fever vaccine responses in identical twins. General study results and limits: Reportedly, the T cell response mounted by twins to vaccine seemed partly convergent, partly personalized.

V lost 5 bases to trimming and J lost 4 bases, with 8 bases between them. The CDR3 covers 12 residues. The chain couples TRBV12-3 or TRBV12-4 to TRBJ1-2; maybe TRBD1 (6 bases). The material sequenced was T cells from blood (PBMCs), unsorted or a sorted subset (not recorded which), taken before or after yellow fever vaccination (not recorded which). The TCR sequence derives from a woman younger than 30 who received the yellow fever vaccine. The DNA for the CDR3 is TGTGCCAGCAGTGGGACACTCTATGGCTACACCTTC. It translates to CASSGTLYGYTF.